This TCR beta chain was observed in a study of cytomegalovirus exposure and HLA in healthy donors. Worth noting for this clone: Its specificity is unknown.

This CDR3 comprises 16 residues. CDR1 LNHDA and CDR2 SQIVND come from the germline V gene (reference sequence). V lost 5 bases, J lost 6 bases, and 20 bases lay in between. Study-level findings and limits: HLA allele associations emerged for some 16,000 TCR beta sequences in a later analysis, at 0.05 false discovery rate. Later on, a genetic analysis was performed. It linked a missense variant in DCLRE1C with V- and J-gene trimming of TCR beta. The study found most TCR sequences rare, yet found some public TCRs in many donors. Later examination showed HLA-associated TCR beta chains had greater clonal expansion than equally common others.

With 60 Vbeta and 13 Jbeta primers, the PCR was carried out. Produced via immunoSEQ multiplex PCR; TCRdb's table is partial and in-frame only. Of 76,000 or so clones in the sample, around 70% were seen once. Sample: PBMCs. The chain employs TRBV19 and TRBJ2-1, with D possibly TRBD2 on 5 matching bases. The clonotype comes from a woman aged 40 to 50 in good health and CMV-seropositive. DNA for the CDR3: TGTGCCAGTAGTCGAGGGAACGAGCCTTCATCCAATGAGCAGTTCTTC. The encoded protein is CASSRGNEPSSNEQFF. The full variable domain, with the rest looked up from reference TRBV19 and TRBJ2-1, is DGGITQSPKYLFRKEGQNVTLSCEQNLNHDAMYWYRQDPGQGLRLIYYSQIVNDFQKGDIAEGYSVSREKKESFPLTVTSAQKNPTAFYLCASSRGNEPSSNEQFFGPGTRLTVL.